The 27 T cell receptor beta chains listed next were all sequenced from one sample in a study of tumor-infiltrating lymphocytes in localized non-small cell lung cancer. Only in-frame clones appear in the TCRdb table, and some are missing; sequencing was by immunoSEQ multiplex PCR. This sample carries about 15,000 clones, 65% to 75% of them seen once, and the ten largest clones take more than 20%. The sample was uninvolved lung tissue not adjacent to the tumor. The receptors were sampled from a human donor with non-small cell lung cancer.

This sequence joins TRBV30 and TRBJ2-7; TRBD1 matches 9 bases. The CDR3 runs to 14 residues. The J segment lost 6 bases and the V segment lost 0 bases, leaving 6 bases of the junction unmatched. The germline gives CDR1 GTSNPN, CDR2 SVGIG (reference sequence). The CDR3 reads CAWSVRMTGGEQYF. The CDR3 region has the DNA TGTGCCTGGAGTGTACGCATGACAGGGGGCGAGCAGTACTTC.

The chain is built from TRBV27 and TRBJ2-7; D might be TRBD1 (5 bases). Germline V gene data show CDR1 as MNHEY and CDR2 as SMNVEV (reference sequence). V lost 2 bases to trimming and J lost 4 bases, with 12 bases between them. The CDR3 loop spans 14 amino acids. CDR3 coding DNA: TGTGCCAGCAGTTTAAGGCAGGGTGGGTACGAGCAGTACTTC. It specifies CASSLRQGGYEQYF.

The sample holds one count of this clone. This chain uses TRBV6-6 with TRBJ1-1; D remains unclear. This CDR3 spans 14 amino acids. V lost 6 bases and J 7 bases, leaving 18 bases between the germline ends. From germline, CDR1 is MNHNY and CDR2 SVGAGI (reference sequence). The CDR3 DNA reads TGTGCCAGCAGGAAGAGGAGGGAAGGTTTTGAAGCTTTCTTT. It codes for CASRKRREGFEAFF.

V usage is TRBV7-2 and J usage is TRBJ2-5, with 11 bases matching TRBD1. The CDR3 has 15 amino acids. The V and J ends lost 3 bases and 6 bases, in that order; junction bases with no gene match: 6. Germline V gene data show CDR1 as SGHTA and CDR2 as FQGNSA. This chain's CDR3 is CASSFGDRGIKTQYF. DNA of the CDR3: TGTGCCAGCAGCTTCGGGGACAGGGGGATCAAGACCCAGTACTTC.

The chain is built from TRBV11-2 and TRBJ2-3, with 7 positions matching TRBD2. J lost 1 base, V lost 1 base, and 14 bases had no gene match. Per the germline V gene, CDR1 is SGHAT and CDR2 is FQNNGV. The CDR3 covers 19 residues. The CDR3 DNA reads as TGTGCCAGCAGCTTAGGAGTAGCGGGCTTCTTTCTAGGCACAGATACGCAGTATTTT. As protein: CASSLGVAGFFLGTDTQYF.

In its sample, this clone was seen a few times. This sequence joins TRBV28 and TRBJ2-7; D is perhaps TRBD1 or TRBD2 (7 bases each). The germline V gene has CDR1 MDHEN and CDR2 SYDVKM. The CDR3 is made up of 15 amino acids. The ends were cut back, 3 bases at V and 6 bases at J, with 18 bases in the middle. CDR3 sequence: CASSLGGGGRAEQYF. Here the CDR3 DNA reads TGTGCCAGCAGTTTGGGGGGAGGGGGCCGAGCCGAGCAGTACTTC.

The chain couples TRBV28 to TRBJ2-2; the D gene is possibly TRBD1 (5 bases). Trimming removed 7 bases at V and 0 bases at J, with 15 bases between. CDR1 is MDHEN, CDR2 SYDVKM, per germline. The length of the CDR3 is 16 residues. The CDR3 here is CASTLSRATNTGELFF. The CDR3 DNA is TGTGCCAGCACCCTCTCCAGGGCTACGAACACCGGGGAGCTGTTTTTT. The full variable domain, its missing parts supplied by reference TRBV28 and TRBJ2-2, is DVKVTQSSRYLVKRTGEKVFLECVQDMDHENMFWYRQDPGLGLRLIYFSYDVKMKEKGDIPEGYSVSREKKERFSLILESASTNQTSMYLCASTLSRATNTGELFFGEGSRLTVL.

V gene TRBV19 combines with J gene TRBJ1-2; D perhaps matches TRBD1 (5 bases). CDR3 size: 11 residues. Trimming took off 7 bases at V and 8 bases at J, with 11 bases between the two ends. Germline lookup yields CDR1 LNHDA and CDR2 SQIVND (reference sequence). The CDR3 region is CASNNKGGYTF. Here the CDR3 DNA reads TGTGCCAGTAACAATAAGGGGGGCTACACCTTC.

This chain uses TRBV11-2 with TRBJ1-2; D may be TRBD1 (6 bases). In germline, CDR1 is SGHAT, CDR2 FQNNGV. This CDR3 contains 15 residues. V was pared by 5 bases and J by 7 bases, with 20 bases between. The CDR3 loop reads CASSPSSTGNRGYTF. The CDR3, as DNA: TGTGCCAGCAGCCCCAGCTCGACAGGAAATCGTGGCTACACCTTC.

This clone was picked up a small number of times. The chain combines TRBV14 with TRBJ2-5; TRBD2 might be the D (5 bases). Per germline, CDR1 SGHDN and CDR2 FVKESK. V gave up 4 bases and J gave up 4 bases, with 19 bases separating them. The CDR3 is 16 residues long. The DNA for the CDR3 is TGTGCCAGCAGCCCCTCGCGGGTCTCAAGGCGAGAGACCCAGTACTTC. Its protein product is CASSPSRVSRRETQYF. Full variable domain (missing parts from reference TRBV14 and TRBJ2-5): EAGVTQFPSHSVIEKGQTVTLRCDPISGHDNLYWYRRVMGKEIKFLLHFVKESKQDESGMPNNRFLAERTGGTYSTLKVQPAELEDSGVYFCASSPSRVSRRETQYFGPGTRLLVL.

The rearrangement links TRBV29-1 to TRBJ1-1; no clear D. Trimming took off 4 bases at V and 0 bases at J, with 9 bases between the two ends. The CDR3 runs 13 residues. Looked up from germline, CDR1 is SQVTM and CDR2 is ANQGSEA. The CDR3 loop reads CSVGPAMNTEAFF. The CDR3 coding sequence is TGCAGCGTTGGGCCGGCTATGAACACTGAAGCTTTCTTT.

CDR3 DNA: TGTGCCTGGAGACCCCAGGGACGGTATGTCACTGAAGCTTTCTTT. Translating gives CAWRPQGRYVTEAFF. The gene calls are TRBV30 and TRBJ1-1, with a possible D match to TRBD1 (5 bases). With 3 bases removed from V and 4 bases from J, the gap between germline ends came to 18 bases. The CDR3 extends over 15 amino acids. Germline V gene data show CDR1 as GTSNPN and CDR2 as SVGIG (reference sequence).

The gene calls are TRBV14 and TRBJ1-2; TRBD1 aligns across 8 bases. Trimming cost V 4 bases and J 2 bases; bases outside gene matches: 6. Germline CDR1 reads SGHDN; CDR2 reads FVKESK. This CDR3 has 15 residues. CDR3 residues: CASSPPGQVNYGYTF. Written as DNA, the CDR3 is TGTGCCAGCAGCCCGCCGGGACAGGTGAACTATGGCTACACCTTC.

The CDR3 protein is CASSLIRGTYNEQFF. CDR3 sequence (DNA): TGTGCCAGCAGCTTAATACGCGGAACCTACAATGAGCAGTTCTTC. The rearrangement links TRBV7-3 to TRBJ2-1; D call uncertain. V was trimmed by 1 base and J by 2 bases, leaving 9 bases between them. Germline-derived CDR1 and CDR2 are SGHTA and FQGTGA. This CDR3 spans 15 amino acids.

V is TRBV6-5 and J is TRBJ1-2, with D uncertain. With 2 bases removed from V and 1 base from J, the gap between germline ends came to 5 bases. Germline-derived CDR1 and CDR2 are MNHEY and SVGAGI. This CDR3 has 13 residues. The CDR3 loop is CASSYGVNYGYTF. DNA for the CDR3: TGTGCCAGCAGTTACGGAGTTAACTATGGCTACACCTTC.

J is TRBJ1-2 and V is TRBV25-1; 7 nucleotides line up with TRBD1. CDR3 length: 17 amino acids. Trimming at V came to 6 bases and at J to 0 bases, leaving 13 bases not matched to a gene. CDR1 and CDR2 (germline): MGHDK, SYGVNS. Here the CDR3 reads CASSPGQLNLANYGYTF. The CDR3 DNA reads TGTGCCAGCAGCCCGGGACAGTTGAATTTAGCTAACTATGGCTACACCTTC.

The V call is TRBV5-1, the J call TRBJ2-3; D gene unclear. The CDR3 contains 14 residues. Germline lookup yields CDR1 SGHRS and CDR2 YFSETQ. With 0 bases removed from V and 3 bases from J, the gap between germline ends came to 8 bases. The CDR3 reads CASSLAGLTDTQYF. In DNA, the CDR3 is TGCGCCAGCAGCTTGGCCGGGTTGACAGATACGCAGTATTTT. Looking up the rest from reference TRBV5-1 and TRBJ2-3 gives the full variable domain: KAGVTQTPRYLIKTRGQQVTLSCSPISGHRSVSWYQQTPGQGLQFLFEYFSETQRNKGNFPGRFSGRQFSNSRSEMNVSTLELGDSALYLCASSLAGLTDTQYFGPGTRLTVL.

J is TRBJ1-4 and V is TRBV19; D not resolved. With 3 bases removed from V and 7 bases from J, the gap between germline ends came to 12 bases. Germline loops: CDR1 LNHDA, CDR2 SQIVND (reference sequence). This CDR3 is 14 amino acids long. CDR3 amino acids: CASSIRHLPEKLFF. The CDR3 DNA reads TGTGCCAGTAGTATTCGGCATCTGCCTGAAAAACTGTTTTTT.

This clone showed up just a few times. The rearrangement joins TRBV11-2 to TRBJ1-2; the match to TRBD1 covers 8 bases. With V trimmed by 0 bases and J by 3 bases, 0 bases remained unmatched. Germline assignment: CDR1 SGHAT and CDR2 FQNNGV. The CDR3 consists of 14 residues. The CDR3 here is CASSLEDRDYGYTF. The CDR3 DNA sequence: TGTGCCAGCAGCTTAGAGGACAGGGACTATGGCTACACCTTC.

The chain is built from TRBV6-5 and TRBJ2-3; D is undetermined. The CDR3 runs to 15 residues. Between the trimmed V and J ends, which lost 2 bases and 2 bases, there was a span of 11 bases. CDR1 is MNHEY, CDR2 SVGAGI, per germline. CDR3 nucleotide sequence: TGTGCCAGCAGTTACCGCCGTGGAGCCACAGATACGCAGTATTTT. This sequence encodes CASSYRRGATDTQYF.

This clone was observed a few times. DNA for the CDR3: TGTGCCGTCGGGAAGAACACTGAAGCTTTCTTT. It codes for CAVGKNTEAFF. V and J are TRBV25-1 and TRBJ1-1; D unresolved. CDR3 size: 11 residues. Germline-derived CDR1 and CDR2 are MGHDK and SYGVNS. Trimming took off 11 bases at V and 1 base at J, with 8 bases between the two ends. The whole variable domain, filled in from reference TRBV25-1 and TRBJ1-1, reads EADIYQTPRYLVIGTGKKITLECSQTMGHDKMYWYQQDPGMELHLIHYSYGVNSTEKGDLSSESTVSRIRTEHFPLTLESARPSHTSQYLCAVGKNTEAFFGQGTRLTVV.

The chain has TRBV14 and TRBJ2-7; 7 nucleotides line up with TRBD1. This CDR3 comprises 15 residues. The germline V gene has CDR1 SGHDN and CDR2 FVKESK. V shed 1 base, J shed 2 bases, and the junction held 5 bases outside the gene matches. The CDR3 DNA sequence: TGTGCCAGCAGCCAAGGACAGGGAATACCCTACGAGCAGTACTTC. This gives the protein CASSQGQGIPYEQYF.

The rearrangement uses TRBV6-6 and TRBJ1-4; no reliable D call. The length of the CDR3 is 14 residues. Germline assignment: CDR1 MNHNY and CDR2 SVGAGI (reference sequence). Trimming stripped 5 bases from V and 7 bases from J, with 14 bases between. CDR3 in amino acids: CASSPRLWGEKLFF. The CDR3 DNA reads as TGTGCCAGCAGTCCCCGGCTTTGGGGTGAAAAACTGTTTTTT.

V and J are TRBV7-2 and TRBJ2-7, with 10 bases identical to TRBD2. This CDR3 has 15 amino acids. The trim removed 5 bases at V and 6 bases at J, leaving 10 bases unmatched. The V gene's germline CDR1 is SGHTA and CDR2 FQGNSA. Here the CDR3 reads CASSTISGRRVEQYF. CDR3 nucleotide sequence: TGTGCCAGCAGCACGATTAGCGGGAGGAGGGTCGAGCAGTACTTC. Supplemented by reference TRBV7-2 and TRBJ2-7, the full variable domain reads GAGVSQSPSNKVTEKGKDVELRCDPISGHTALYWYRQSLGQGLEFLIYFQGNSAPDKSGLPSDRFSAERTGGSVSTLTIQRTQQEDSAVYLCASSTISGRRVEQYFGPGTRLTVT.

Judged by abundance, this clone is medium-sized. J is TRBJ2-5 and V is TRBV19; 10 positions match TRBD2. Germline V gene sequence: CDR1 LNHDA, CDR2 SQIVND (reference sequence). The junction had 9 bases not matched to a gene; V was cut back by 3 bases and J by 5 bases. The CDR3 has 16 residues. The CDR3: CASSINPSGSMETQYF. As DNA, the CDR3 is TGTGCCAGTAGTATCAACCCTAGCGGGAGTATGGAGACCCAGTACTTC.

Comment on this clone: Other nucleotide sequences from this sample produce the same CDR3. The chain carries TRBV30 and TRBJ1-4, with D unclear. CDR1 and CDR2 from the germline V gene are GTSNPN and SVGIG (reference sequence). The V end was cut by 0 bases, the J end by 8 bases, with 7 bases between. CDR3 length: 12 residues. CDR3 protein: CAWSVLGEKLFF. CDR3 nucleotides: TGTGCCTGGAGTGTACTAGGGGAAAAACTGTTTTTT.

The chain carries TRBV6-1 and TRBJ2-1; perhaps D is TRBD1 or TRBD2 (5 bases each). The CDR3 covers 13 residues. Germline V gives CDR1 MNHNS, CDR2 SASEGT. Trimming stripped 4 bases from V and 12 bases from J, with 16 bases between. CDR3 protein: CASSAPRIGAQFF. DNA for the CDR3: TGTGCCAGCAGTGCCCCTCGTATCGGGGCGCAGTTCTTC.